This T cell receptor (beta chain) was found in a study of T-cell memory formation after mild COVID-19 listed by TCRdb under 2021. About the study as a whole: TCR sequence clusters from the two donors were found to be largely donor specific. T-cell clones expanding and contracting after mild COVID-19 in two donors were tracked by longitudinal TCRalpha and TCRbeta repertoire sequencing. The cohort comprised two young, previously healthy adult volunteers, one female and one male.

A word on this clonotype: The clone's antigen remains unknown. No much larger clone exists at a distance of one base, and base qualities are not known.

Broad study findings and their caveats: The detection of some responding clones in pre-infection memory suggests that pre-existing cross-reactive memory T cells joined the SARS-CoV-2 response. Contracting CD4+ clones appeared mostly in the CM and EM memory subsets, whereas CD8+ clones were enriched in EMRA. Balanced CD4/CD8 phenotypes were observed for clones contracting from day 15 to 85, whereas a bias towards CD4+ was observed for a second wave of clones expanding from day 15 to 37. The study covered only a couple of mild cases, and larger cohorts including severe cases with pre-infection samples were considered necessary. SARS-CoV-2 specificity was not confirmed for the second-wave clones peaking on day 37.

PBMCs were isolated by Ficoll-Paque density gradient centrifugation. The CDR3 runs 16 residues from the cysteine to the phenylalanine. Only the CDR3 part of the read is kept: 48 bases, read in frame from the first base. From a lookup of the germline V gene, CDR1 and CDR2 are SGHVS and FQNEAQ. Trimmed from V: 5 bases; trimmed from J: 2 bases; junction bases lacking a gene match: 7. Reads for this sample came from an Illumina NovaSeq 6000. TCRalpha and TCRbeta cDNA libraries were built by 5'RACE with constant-segment primers, adding sample barcodes and unique molecular identifiers. Trizol reagent was used to extract RNA from every sample. Library amplification was performed in two PCR steps, and a second sample barcode and Illumina TruSeq adapters were introduced in the second step. Libraries were sequenced on an Illumina NovaSeq with 2 x 150 bp paired-end reads. In the paper's pipeline: The reads were demultiplexed and collapsed into UMI-guided consensus sequences using migec v1.2.7. With mixcr v2.1.11, UMI consensuses were aligned to TRA and TRB V and J templates and assembled into clonotypes. A clonotype was counted as expanded or contracted only when both edgeR and NoisET called the clonotype significant, with the noise models trained on biological replicates. edgeR calls used a false discovery rate-adjusted p below 0.01 and a log2 fold-change threshold of 1. As an exploratory analysis of dynamics, PCA with hierarchical clustering was applied to max-normalized trajectories of the 1000 most abundant clonotypes. Separately sequenced CD4+ and CD8+ repertoires were used to assign the CD4 or CD8 phenotype of responding clones. TCRdb handled the public reads itself, with Q25 trimming in fastp and clone calling in MiXCR, and kept productive beta chains. Each entry merges the rows of one CDR3 protein and shows their most common DNA and genes. TCRdb's processing, not the authors' own work, is the source of the V and J calls. In all, the sample holds around 320,000 distinct CDR3 sequences, and 25% to 30% of those were seen once. The ten largest account for approximately 13% of the sample.

Source material: PBMCs or a T cell subset sorted from them (not recorded which). The TCR comes from an adult woman who had mild COVID-19 (a few samples of this study predate the infection). The sample titles of this study are shuffled in the database, so cell type and time point are left out; the donor was told from shared clones. The sequence is built from TRBV7-8 and TRBJ2-1, and TRBD1 aligns with 9 junction nucleotides. The DNA reads TGTGCCAGCAGCGTACGGGACAGGGCGACCTACAATGAGCAGTTCTTC. Its coded protein is CASSVRDRATYNEQFF.